This paragraph covers one T cell receptor beta chain sequence. The antigen is unknown. TCRdb processed the multiplex PCR reads anew with MiXCR; each CDR3 protein has one entry. The top ten clones hold roughly 19% of a sample with just under 65,000 distinct CDR3 sequences, around three fifths of them seen once. The data originate from a study of breast tumors, draining lymph nodes, adjacent tissues. Study-wide results and caveats: Luminal-like breast cancer showed significantly greater tumor-nontumor repertoire similarity than basal-like breast cancer did. Findings are consistent with lymph node origin and intratumoral expansion of most tumor T cells. That most tumor T cells come from lymph nodes remained unproven. Compared with lymph nodes, tumors were less diverse; compared with nontumor tissue, more.

Trimming stripped 4 bases from V and 6 bases from J, with 16 bases between. Germline values: CDR1 SQVTM, CDR2 ANQGSEA. The CDR3 runs to 14 residues. Specimen: breast tumor tissue. The TCR originated in a female donor with breast cancer. Some clones in this sample may be carry-over from other donors' samples. J is TRBJ2-1 and V is TRBV29-1, with D perhaps assigned TRBD1 or TRBD2 (6 bases each). The CDR3 nucleotides are TGCAGCGTTGTGTTGGGCAGGGGAGGCAATGAGCAGTTCTTC. It yields the protein CSVVLGRGGNEQFF.